This TCR beta chain was captured in a study of cytomegalovirus exposure and HLA in healthy donors. Across the study: Unique TCR beta sequences numbering approximately 120 million came from about 179 million T cells in an earlier analysis.

This clone was seen a few times. The antigen remains unidentified. The PCR ran on 60 Vbeta and 13 Jbeta primers. Sequencing was performed with immunoSEQ multiplex PCR; in TCRdb, only in-frame clones are kept and a portion is missing. The sample yields approximately 150,000 clones, about 77% seen once. With 3 bases removed from V and 2 bases from J, the gap between germline ends came to 10 bases. CDR3 length equals 14 residues. The germline CDR1 and CDR2 sequences are SGHDT and YYEEEE. Whole-study results and caveats: Most of the TCR beta V segments (in an earlier analysis) were productive either about 87% or about 30% of the time. Being indistinguishable, some V segments were excluded, TRBV6-2 and TRBV6-3 among them.

This receptor was identified in a man between 18 and 29 years old in good health and CMV-seropositive. J is TRBJ2-3 and V is TRBV5-6, with a tentative D call TRBD2 (6 bases). The sequenced sample consisted of PBMCs. The CDR3 sequence is CASSSGLNTDTQYF. The CDR3 DNA reads as TGTGCCAGCAGCTCGGGACTCAACACAGATACGCAGTATTTT.